Below, 18 T cell receptor beta chains from the same sample are listed, as sequenced in a study of OX40 agonist ivuxolimab in advanced cancers. The protocol was immunoSEQ multiplex PCR, while the TCRdb copy is restricted to in-frame clones and leaves out a portion. This sample has approximately 70,000 clones, with over 65% found just once. Specimen: CD4+ or CD8+ T cells sorted from blood, collected in a trial of the OX40 agonist ivuxolimab. The receptors derive from an adult with an advanced solid tumor such as melanoma, head and neck, liver or kidney cancer.

The chain employs TRBV29-1 and TRBJ1-3; D is unresolved. Germline CDR1 is SQVTM and CDR2 is ANQGSEA. V lost 6 bases, J lost 4 bases, and 13 bases lay in between. There are 13 residues in the CDR3. Here the CDR3 reads CSVTDRNGNTIYF. Written as DNA, the CDR3 is TGCAGCGTGACGGACCGTAACGGAAACACCATATATTTT.

V gene TRBV6-6 combines with J gene TRBJ2-4, with D perhaps matching TRBD1 (5 bases). Deletions cut 2 bases from V and 5 bases from J, with 13 bases between. This CDR3 spans 15 amino acids. CDR1 is MNHNY, CDR2 SVGAGI, per germline (reference sequence). The chain's CDR3 is CASSYGRQGENIQYF. The CDR3 DNA sequence: TGTGCCAGCAGTTACGGGCGTCAGGGCGAAAACATTCAGTACTTC.

This chain links TRBV7-9 with TRBJ2-1; 9 bases match TRBD2. The J segment lost 3 bases and the V segment lost 5 bases, leaving 5 bases of the junction unmatched. The CDR3 length is 15 residues. From germline, CDR1 is SEHNR and CDR2 FQNEAQ (reference sequence). CDR3 loop: CASSLGTSFYNEQFF. In DNA, the CDR3 is TGTGCCAGCAGCCTCGGGACTAGCTTCTACAATGAGCAGTTCTTC.

The chain couples TRBV5-1 to TRBJ2-2, with D possibly TRBD1 on 6 matching bases. V was clipped by 5 bases and J by 2 bases, with 16 bases between them. The V gene's germline CDR1 is SGHRS and CDR2 YFSETQ. The CDR3 extends over 16 amino acids. The CDR3 DNA follows: TGCGCCAGCAGTGGACAGTCACTCCTAAACACCGGGGAGCTGTTTTTT. Its translation: CASSGQSLLNTGELFF.

CDR3 DNA sequence: TGTGCCAGCAGCGCGGGGTCGGTCCCCACTGAAGCTTTCTTT. This translates into CASSAGSVPTEAFF. V is TRBV5-4 and J is TRBJ1-1; D gene ambiguous. Germline V lookup: CDR1 SGHNT, CDR2 YYREEE (reference sequence). The germline V and J ends were trimmed by 4 bases and 4 bases, with 14 bases remaining between them. CDR3 length equals 14 residues.

The chain recombines TRBV28 with TRBJ2-1; the match to TRBD2 covers 12 bases. Germline loops: CDR1 MDHEN, CDR2 SYDVKM. This CDR3 has 16 amino acids. J gave up 4 bases and V 6 bases, and 7 bases lay outside the gene matches. The CDR3 is CASSPSGRGEYNEQFF. CDR3 bases: TGTGCCAGCAGCCCTAGCGGGAGGGGGGAATACAATGAGCAGTTCTTC.

The chain has TRBV2 and TRBJ2-7; D unresolved. CDR3 size: 12 residues. The germline V gene encodes CDR1 SNHLY and CDR2 FYNNEI. V lost 6 bases, J lost 3 bases, and 9 bases lay in between. Written as DNA, the CDR3 is TGTGCCAGCAGGTCGGATGTCTACGAGCAGTACTTC. Its protein is CASRSDVYEQYF.

This clone was detected only once. The chain is built from TRBV19 and TRBJ2-2; TRBD1 is a possible D gene (5 bases). The CDR3 is 15 amino acids. Germline lookup yields CDR1 LNHDA and CDR2 SQIVND (reference sequence). Trimming cost V 7 bases and J 3 bases, with 15 bases left between them. Here the CDR3 reads CASMAVTAYTGELFF. CDR3 nucleotide sequence: TGTGCCAGTATGGCCGTGACAGCCTACACCGGGGAGCTGTTTTTT. The complete variable domain, with remaining parts taken from reference TRBV19 and TRBJ2-2, reads DGGITQSPKYLFRKEGQNVTLSCEQNLNHDAMYWYRQDPGQGLRLIYYSQIVNDFQKGDIAEGYSVSREKKESFPLTVTSAQKNPTAFYLCASMAVTAYTGELFFGEGSRLTVL.

The chain uses TRBV19 and TRBJ1-5; 10 bases are shared with TRBD1. The CDR3 consists of 15 residues. Germline loops: CDR1 LNHDA, CDR2 SQIVND (reference sequence). The V gene end was trimmed by 7 bases and the J gene end by 4 bases; junction bases not matched to a gene: 7. CDR3 sequence (DNA): TGTGCCAGTACCACCGGGACAGGGGCAAATCAGCCCCAGCATTTT. Translated, it gives CASTTGTGANQPQHF.

The genes are TRBV7-9 and TRBJ2-7; 9 bases agree with TRBD1. V lost 4 bases and J lost 6; bases outside the gene matches: 16. The germline V gene encodes CDR1 SEHNR and CDR2 FQNEAQ (reference sequence). This CDR3 has 17 residues. CDR3 nucleotide sequence: TGTGCCAGCAGCTCCCAGATGGCGGGACAGGGTTACTTCGAGCAGTACTTC. Amino acids: CASSSQMAGQGYFEQYF.

This chain uses TRBV7-2 with TRBJ2-5; possible D gene TRBD1, 5 bases. The better agreement between TRBJ2-7 and the DNA end casts doubt on the J call. CDR3 length: 14 residues. In germline, CDR1 is SGHTA, CDR2 FQGNSA. The CDR3 is CASSPRQNLYEQYF. The CDR3 coding sequence is TGTGCCAGCAGCCCGCGACAGAACCTCTACGAGCAGTACTTC.

This chain joins TRBV5-1 and TRBJ1-2; 7 bases fit TRBD1. Germline lookup yields CDR1 SGHRS and CDR2 YFSETQ. The CDR3 has 14 residues. V trimming: 0 bases; J trimming: 7 bases; junction bases outside the gene matches: 6. CDR3 nucleotides: TGCGCCAGCAGCTTGGGGGACAGAACGGGTGGCTACACCTTC. This encodes CASSLGDRTGGYTF.

This sequence joins TRBV28 and TRBJ1-5, with TRBD1 as a possible D gene (5 bases). This CDR3 has 16 residues. V shed 2 bases and J shed 8 bases, with 19 bases lying between them. Germline CDR1 reads MDHEN; CDR2 reads SYDVKM. The CDR3 DNA reads as TGTGCCAGCAGTTTACTTGGGCAGGGAGGGACGGAGCCCCAGCATTTT. Translated: CASSLLGQGGTEPQHF.

This chain uses TRBV2 with TRBJ2-2, with D perhaps matching TRBD1 (6 bases). Germline CDR1 SNHLY, CDR2 FYNNEI. V lost 6 bases and J 0 bases, leaving 11 bases between the germline ends. The CDR3 consists of 15 residues. The chain's CDR3 is CASRRTESNTGELFF. Here the CDR3 DNA reads TGTGCCAGCAGGAGGACAGAATCGAACACCGGGGAGCTGTTTTTT.

This clone was seen once. As DNA, the CDR3 is TGTGCCAGCAGCTTAACACCTAACACCGGGGAGCTGTTTTTT. Its translation: CASSLTPNTGELFF. The gene calls are TRBV11-2 and TRBJ2-2, with no clear D. CDR3 length equals 14 residues. The germline V gene has CDR1 SGHAT and CDR2 FQNNGV. V was shortened by 2 bases and J by 2 bases, with 6 bases between the two germline ends.

The chain employs TRBV5-1 and TRBJ2-2; 9 bases are a match to TRBD2. This CDR3 region has 16 residues. CDR1 and CDR2 from the germline V gene are SGHRS and YFSETQ. The ends lost 1 base at V and 1 base at J; junction bases unmatched: 2. The DNA of the CDR3 is TGCGCCAGCAGCTTGCTAGCGGGAAGGAACACCGGGGAGCTGTTTTTT. Translation gives CASSLLAGRNTGELFF.

The chain uses TRBV4-1 and TRBJ2-1; weak D call: TRBD2 (5 bases). Germline assignment: CDR1 MGHRA and CDR2 YSYEKL. V gave up 4 bases and J gave up 0 bases, with 10 bases separating them. The CDR3 length is 15 residues. Here the CDR3 DNA reads TGCGCCAGCAGCCTAGCGCCAAGCTCCTACAATGAGCAGTTCTTC. This gives the protein CASSLAPSSYNEQFF.

This clone appeared a few times. V and J are TRBV19 and TRBJ2-7; 7 positions agree with TRBD1. The CDR3 runs to 15 residues. Germline V gives CDR1 LNHDA, CDR2 SQIVND (reference sequence). Germline trimming cut 1 base from V and 5 bases from J; bases unmatched to any gene: 8. The chain's CDR3 is CASSIGEQGRHEQYF. CDR3 sequence (DNA): TGTGCCAGTAGTATAGGAGAACAGGGGAGACACGAGCAGTACTTC.